This T cell receptor beta chain was recovered during a study of Graves' ophthalmopathy and Graves' hyperthyroidism. Trimming cost V 4 bases and J 2 bases; bases outside gene matches: 10. The length of the CDR3 is 16 residues. Germline assignment: CDR1 SGHTA and CDR2 FQGNSA. This clonotype was seen repeatedly, ten times or more. Lactation, pregnancy, uncontrolled infections and other autoimmune diseases were all grounds for excluding patients. Clinical symptoms, serum thyroxine, TRAb, thyroid ultrasound and orbital computed tomography formed the basis of diagnosis. The source of the PBMCs was 8 to 10 ml of fresh peripheral blood. RNA served as the template for amplifying TCR beta CDR3 regions. Second-round multiplex PCR came after first-round RT-PCR with HTBI primers. TCRdb fed the multiplex PCR reads into MiXCR, producing one record per CDR3 protein. The table shows under 350,000 distinct CDR3 sequences, with roughly 15% occurring only once.

The sample was peripheral blood. The gene calls are TRBV7-2 and TRBJ1-1; 7 nucleotides agree with TRBD1. The sequence was obtained from an adult man with Graves' ophthalmopathy. The CDR3 spells CASSSRTGTENTEAFF. Written as DNA, the CDR3 is TGTGCCAGCAGCTCGCGGACAGGCACAGAAAACACTGAAGCTTTCTTT.